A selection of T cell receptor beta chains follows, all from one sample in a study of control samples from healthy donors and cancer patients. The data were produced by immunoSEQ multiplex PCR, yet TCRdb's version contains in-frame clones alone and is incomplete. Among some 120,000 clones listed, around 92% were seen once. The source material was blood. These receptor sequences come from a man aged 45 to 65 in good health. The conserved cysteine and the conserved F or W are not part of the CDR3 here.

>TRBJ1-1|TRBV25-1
ASTSDTEAF
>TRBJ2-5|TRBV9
ASSVSGVETQY
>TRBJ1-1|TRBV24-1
ATRGTANTEAF
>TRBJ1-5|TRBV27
ASSLSTYREGRWQPQH
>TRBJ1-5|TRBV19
ASSIAGDSNQPQH
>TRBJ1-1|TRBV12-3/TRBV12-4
ASARGTEAF
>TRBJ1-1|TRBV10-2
ASTLQANTEAF
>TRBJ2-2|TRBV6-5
ASSYPQTGELF
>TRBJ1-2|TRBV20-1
SASDGGNYGYT
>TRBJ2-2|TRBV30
AWSSGGRTGELF
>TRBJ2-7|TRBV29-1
SVDRGDYEQY
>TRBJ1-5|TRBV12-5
ASGLVGADYSNQPQH
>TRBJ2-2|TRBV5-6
ASSSGQVNTGELF
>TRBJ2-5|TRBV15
ATSRGPPGPQETQY
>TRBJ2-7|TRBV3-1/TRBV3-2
ASRASDEQY
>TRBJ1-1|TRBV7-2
ASSLMGQGGYTEAF
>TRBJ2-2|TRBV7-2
ASSLSAGAITGELF
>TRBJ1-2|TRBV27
ASSLSVGGDALPYGYT
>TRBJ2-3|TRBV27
ASSLRGFRAPSTDTQY
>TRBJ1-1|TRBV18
ASSPPDNEAF
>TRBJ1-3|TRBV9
ASSNSGNTIY
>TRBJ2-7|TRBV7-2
ASSLGSQSPYEQY
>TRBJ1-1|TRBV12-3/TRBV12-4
ASSLVSEAF
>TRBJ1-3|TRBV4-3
ASSQDSYGNTIY
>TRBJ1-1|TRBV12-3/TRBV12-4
ASSLGQGAEAF
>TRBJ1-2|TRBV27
ASSLSAGRGYT
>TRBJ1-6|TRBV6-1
ASRASGTEYSPLH
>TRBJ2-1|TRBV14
ASSYRVYSNEQF
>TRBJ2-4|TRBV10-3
AISESGGNNANIQY
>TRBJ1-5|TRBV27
ASSSNQPQH
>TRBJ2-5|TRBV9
ASSGGGGPEETQY
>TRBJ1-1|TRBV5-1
ASSLAQGLNTEAF
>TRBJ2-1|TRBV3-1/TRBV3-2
ASSPGGGGGRNEQF
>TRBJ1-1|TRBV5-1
ASSWGSDTEAF
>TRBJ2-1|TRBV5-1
ASSAGLGSLYNEQF
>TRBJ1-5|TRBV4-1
ASSQVGVMGSRVQPQH
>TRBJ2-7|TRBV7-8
ASSLDAGVLSYEQY
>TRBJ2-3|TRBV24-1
ATSDAGRGGDTQY
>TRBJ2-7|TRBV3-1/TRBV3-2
ASSQVLSGEQY
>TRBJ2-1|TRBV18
ASSPRGQGEQF
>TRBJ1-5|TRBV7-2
ASSLVGGGSNQPQH
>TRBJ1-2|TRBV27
ASSSYYDGYT
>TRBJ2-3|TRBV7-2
ASSLARGGFDTQY
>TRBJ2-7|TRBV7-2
ASSLKGEGEQY
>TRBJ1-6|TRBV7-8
ASSLATGGASNSPLH